One and the same sample provided the 8 T cell receptor beta chains below, sequenced in a study of brain T cells in children with intractable seizures. Only in-frame clones appear in the TCRdb table, and some are missing; sequencing was by immunoSEQ multiplex PCR. The data show tens of thousands of clones, about 93% seen once. The material sequenced was peripheral blood, taken at surgery. These receptors were obtained from a boy younger than two with tuberous sclerosis and intractable seizures.

The V and J genes are TRBV9 and TRBJ1-1; 10 bases line up with TRBD1. The CDR3 is 18 residues long. V lost 9 bases, J lost 6 bases, and 23 bases stayed unmatched. The germline gives CDR1 SGDLS, CDR2 YYNGEE. CDR3 sequence (DNA): TGTGCCACAAGGGGACAGGGGCGTTTGGGGTCCCTCGGTTCTGAAGCTTTCTTT. This codes for CATRGQGRLGSLGSEAFF. The complete variable domain, with remaining parts taken from reference TRBV9 and TRBJ1-1, reads DSGVTQTPKHLITATGQRVTLRCSPRSGDLSVYWYQQSLDQGLQFLIQYYNGEERAKGNILERFSAQQFPDLHSELNLSSLELGDSALYFCATRGQGRLGSLGSEAFFGQGTRLTVV.

The chain couples TRBV7-8 to TRBJ2-5; no clear D gene. The CDR3 is made up of 16 amino acids. The V end lost 5 bases, the J end lost 1 base, and 17 bases lay between the germline ends. CDR1 is SGHVS, CDR2 FQNEAQ, per germline. CDR3 protein: CASSPLLAPRQETQYF. As DNA, the CDR3 is TGTGCCAGCAGCCCCCTCCTCGCGCCTCGCCAAGAGACCCAGTACTTC.

The gene calls are TRBV19 and TRBJ2-5; weak D call: TRBD2 (5 bases). CDR1 is LNHDA, CDR2 SQIVND, per germline (reference sequence). The length of the CDR3 is 15 residues. V dropped 3 bases and J dropped 3 bases, with 14 bases sitting between them. CDR3: CASSMWGMREETQYF. CDR3 bases: TGTGCCAGTAGTATGTGGGGAATGAGGGAAGAGACCCAGTACTTC.

V and J are TRBV4-1 and TRBJ2-3, with 8 bases matching TRBD2. The CDR3 is made up of 16 amino acids. Germline V gene data show CDR1 as MGHRA and CDR2 as YSYEKL. The trim removed 4 bases at V and 2 bases at J, leaving 8 bases unmatched. This chain's CDR3 is CASSPGVAGSTDTQYF. The CDR3 coding sequence is TGCGCCAGCAGCCCCGGGGTAGCGGGATCCACAGATACGCAGTATTTT.

The V call is TRBV9, the J call TRBJ2-7, with D tentatively TRBD1 (6 bases). CDR3 length: 12 amino acids. Germline V CDR1 and CDR2: SGDLS, YYNGEE. The V gene lost 5 bases and the J gene lost 7 bases, with 13 bases spanning the gap. CDR3 protein: CASSAGRGEQYF. Written as DNA, the CDR3 is TGTGCCAGCAGTGCAGGAAGGGGGGAGCAGTACTTC.

This chain connects TRBV28 to TRBJ2-1; TRBD2 matches 9 bases. CDR1 and CDR2 from the germline V gene are MDHEN and SYDVKM. The J segment lost 8 bases and the V segment lost 7 bases, leaving 6 bases of the junction unmatched. The CDR3 consists of 13 residues. CDR3 in DNA: TGTGCCAGCATAAAGGGGACTAGCTATGAGCAGTTCTTC. Translating gives CASIKGTSYEQFF.

The rearrangement joins TRBV7-9 to TRBJ2-2; 14 positions agree with TRBD2. Losses at the gene ends were 4 bases for V and 5 bases for J; bases not matched to a gene: 3. Germline loops: CDR1 SEHNR, CDR2 FQNEAQ (reference sequence). The CDR3 is made up of 16 amino acids. CDR3 in DNA: TGTGCCAGCAGCTCGGGACTAGCGGGGGTAACCGGGGAGCTGTTTTTT. This translates into CASSSGLAGVTGELFF.

The V gene is TRBV10-3, the J gene TRBJ1-2; a weak D match, TRBD1 (6 bases). Germline-derived CDR1 and CDR2 are ENHRY and SYGVKD. CDR3 size: 13 residues. Between the trimmed V and J ends, which lost 6 bases and 2 bases, there was a span of 10 bases. CDR3 loop: CAISNRENYGYTF. The CDR3 DNA is TGTGCCATCAGCAACAGGGAAAACTATGGCTACACCTTC.